This T cell receptor (beta chain) came from a study of T-cell reconstitution after alpha-beta-depleted transplantation in children. Preparation of the TCRbeta library used unique molecular identifiers. TCRdb recomputed calls from the PCR reads with MiXCR, one row per CDR3 protein. The sample lists about 420,000 distinct CDR3 sequences; roughly 15% were seen once. The CDR3 has 14 residues. CDR1 is WNHNN and CDR2 is SYGVQD in the germline V gene (reference sequence). Trimming stripped 7 bases from V and 1 base from J, with 10 bases between. Study-wide findings and caveats: The main origin of T-cell counts and diversity one year after transplant was newly produced T cells. Surviving recipient T cells and thymic progenitors produced the high day-60 TCRbeta diversity seen in some patients. About two months after transplant, alpha-beta T cells reportedly came from several hundred expanded graft clones.

This clonotype was picked up a small number of times. Its cognate antigen is unknown. Sequencing used PBMCs, mostly from graft donor cells, obtained 360 days after TCRalphabeta/CD19-depleted stem cell transplant. The chain links TRBV10-1 to TRBJ2-2; no clear D. This sequence was found in a boy younger than two who had a stem cell transplant for Wiskott-Aldrich syndrome, so the T cells may come from the graft donor. CDR3 DNA sequence: TGCGCCAGCAAGTCACTCAAGAACACCGGGGAGCTGTTTTTT. This translates into CASKSLKNTGELFF.